This entry concerns a single TCR beta chain. Method: immunoSEQ multiplex PCR; TCRdb's copy keeps in-frame clones and lacks some. The profile shows some 150,000 clones, approximately 86% of them singletons. This sample was included in a study of blood T cell repertoires in COVID-19. Study-level background: There were acute and convalescent COVID-19 samples, and they came from the United States, Italy and Spain. From T cells, B-cell-depleted T cells, or PBMCs came the material, which was cDNA or gDNA.

The CDR3 totals 16 residues. The ends were cut back, 6 bases at V and 0 bases at J, with 14 bases in the middle. CDR1 and CDR2 (germline): SGHVS, FNYEAQ. Sequencing used peripheral blood. The chain links TRBV7-6 to TRBJ1-4, with unresolved D. The TCR was taken from a woman aged 55-69 years who had recovered from COVID-19. CDR3 residues: CASRPSGGATNEKLFF. CDR3 nucleotides: TGTGCCAGCAGACCCTCCGGCGGTGCAACTAATGAAAAACTGTTTTTT.